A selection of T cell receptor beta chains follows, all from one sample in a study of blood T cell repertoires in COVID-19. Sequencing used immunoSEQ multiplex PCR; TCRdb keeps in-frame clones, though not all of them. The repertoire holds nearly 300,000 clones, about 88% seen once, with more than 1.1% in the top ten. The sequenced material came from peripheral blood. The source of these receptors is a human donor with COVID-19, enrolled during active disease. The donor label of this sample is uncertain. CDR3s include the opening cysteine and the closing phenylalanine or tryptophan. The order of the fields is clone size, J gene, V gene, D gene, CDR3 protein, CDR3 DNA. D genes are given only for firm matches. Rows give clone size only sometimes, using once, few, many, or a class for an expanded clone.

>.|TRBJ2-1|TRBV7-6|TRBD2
CASSSTSGAGSYNEQFF
TGTGCCAGCAGCTCCACTAGCGGGGCTGGGTCGTACAATGAGCAGTTCTTC
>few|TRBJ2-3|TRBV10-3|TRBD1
CAISQGDTMGTGEGDTQYF
TGTGCCATCAGTCAGGGGGACACAATGGGGACCGGTGAAGGAGATACGCAGTATTTT
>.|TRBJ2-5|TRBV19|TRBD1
CASSTSGTGGSETQYF
TGTGCCAGTAGTACCTCCGGGACAGGGGGCTCGGAGACCCAGTACTTC
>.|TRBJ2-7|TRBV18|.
CASSLGQGEYF
TGTGCCAGCTCACTAGGGCAGGGCGAGTACTTC
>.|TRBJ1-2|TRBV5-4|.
CASSLVAGVAYGYTF
TGTGCCAGCAGCTTGGTGGCGGGGGTGGCCTATGGCTACACCTTC
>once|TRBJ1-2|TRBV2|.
CASSGDRRIYGYTF
TGTGCCAGCAGTGGTGACAGAAGAATCTATGGCTACACCTTC
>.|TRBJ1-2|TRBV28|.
CASSSGTANYGYTF
TGTGCCAGCAGTTCCGGGACTGCTAACTATGGCTACACCTTC
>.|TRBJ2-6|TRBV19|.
CATISGTLVSGANVLTF
TGTGCCACCATATCCGGGACTCTAGTCTCTGGGGCCAACGTCCTGACTTTC
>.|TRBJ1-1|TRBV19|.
CASSPQLNTEAFF
TGTGCCAGTAGTCCTCAGTTGAACACTGAAGCTTTCTTT
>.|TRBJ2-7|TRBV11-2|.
CASSPLPGPYEQYF
TGTGCCAGCAGCCCCCTGCCAGGCCCCTACGAGCAGTACTTC
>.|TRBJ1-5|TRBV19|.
CASSIMAGGNQPQHF
TGTGCCAGTAGTATTATGGCAGGGGGCAATCAGCCCCAGCATTTT
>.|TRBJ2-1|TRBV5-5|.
CASSLDGPRDNEQFF
TGTGCCAGCAGCTTGGACGGCCCGCGGGACAATGAGCAGTTCTTC
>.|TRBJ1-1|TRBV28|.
CASSLPFFGQNTEAFF
TGTGCCAGCAGTTTACCCTTTTTTGGACAGAACACTGAAGCTTTCTTT
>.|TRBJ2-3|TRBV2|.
CASTPDYTDTQYF
TGTGCCAGCACGCCCGACTACACAGATACGCAGTATTTT
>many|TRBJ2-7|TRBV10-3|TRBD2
CAISLAGGYDEQYF
TGTGCCATCAGTTTAGCGGGAGGATATGACGAGCAGTACTTC
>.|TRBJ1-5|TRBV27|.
CASSLQRDQPQHF
TGTGCCAGCAGTTTACAGCGGGATCAGCCCCAGCATTTT
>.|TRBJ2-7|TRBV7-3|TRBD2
CASSLGPSGYEQYF
TGTGCCAGCAGCTTGGGCCCTAGCGGCTACGAGCAGTACTTC